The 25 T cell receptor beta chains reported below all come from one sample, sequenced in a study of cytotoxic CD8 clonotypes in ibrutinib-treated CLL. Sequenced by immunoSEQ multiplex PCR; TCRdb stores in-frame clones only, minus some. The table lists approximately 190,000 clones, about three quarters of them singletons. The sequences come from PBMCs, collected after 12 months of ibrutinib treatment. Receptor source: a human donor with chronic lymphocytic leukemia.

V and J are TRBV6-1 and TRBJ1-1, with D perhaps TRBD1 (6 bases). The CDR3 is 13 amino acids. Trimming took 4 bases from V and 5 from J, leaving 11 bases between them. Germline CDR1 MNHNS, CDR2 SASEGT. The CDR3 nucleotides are TGTGCCAGCAGTGTGATCCAGGGGACTGAAGCTTTCTTT. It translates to CASSVIQGTEAFF.

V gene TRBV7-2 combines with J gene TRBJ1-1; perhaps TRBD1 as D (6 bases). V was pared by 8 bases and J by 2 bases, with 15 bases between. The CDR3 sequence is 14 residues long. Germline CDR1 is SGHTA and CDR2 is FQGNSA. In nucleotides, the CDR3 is TGTGCCAGCCGCATATCAGGGGCCAACACTGAAGCTTTCTTT. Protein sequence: CASRISGANTEAFF.

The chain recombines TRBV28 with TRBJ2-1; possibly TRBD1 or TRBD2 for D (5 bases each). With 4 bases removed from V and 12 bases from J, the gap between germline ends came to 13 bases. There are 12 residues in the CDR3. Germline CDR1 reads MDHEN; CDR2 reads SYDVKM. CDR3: CASSSTPGPQFF. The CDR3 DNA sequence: TGTGCCAGCAGTTCAACTCCGGGGCCGCAGTTCTTC.

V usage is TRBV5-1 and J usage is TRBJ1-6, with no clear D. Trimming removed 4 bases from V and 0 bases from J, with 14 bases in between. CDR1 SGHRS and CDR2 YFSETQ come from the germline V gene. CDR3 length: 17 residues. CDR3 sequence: CASSPSGLSSYNSPLHF. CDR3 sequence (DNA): TGCGCCAGCAGCCCCTCGGGATTGAGCTCCTATAATTCACCCCTCCACTTT.

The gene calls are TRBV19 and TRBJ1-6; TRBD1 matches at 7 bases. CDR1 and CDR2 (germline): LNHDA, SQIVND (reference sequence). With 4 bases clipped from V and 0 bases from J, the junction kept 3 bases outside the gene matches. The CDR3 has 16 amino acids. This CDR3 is CASSKRQGSYNSPLHF. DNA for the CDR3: TGTGCCAGTAGTAAAAGACAGGGCTCCTATAATTCACCCCTCCACTTT.

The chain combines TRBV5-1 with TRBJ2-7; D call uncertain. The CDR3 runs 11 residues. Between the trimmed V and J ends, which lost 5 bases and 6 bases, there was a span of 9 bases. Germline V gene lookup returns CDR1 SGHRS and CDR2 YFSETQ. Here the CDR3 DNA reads TGCGCCAGCAGTCTGTGGCCCGAGCAGTACTTC. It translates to CASSLWPEQYF.

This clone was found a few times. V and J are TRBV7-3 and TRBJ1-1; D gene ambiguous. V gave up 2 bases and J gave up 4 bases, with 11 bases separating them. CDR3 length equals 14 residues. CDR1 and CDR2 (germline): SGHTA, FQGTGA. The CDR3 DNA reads TGTGCCAGCAGCTTATTCGTTCGGAGCACTGAAGCTTTCTTT. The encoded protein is CASSLFVRSTEAFF.

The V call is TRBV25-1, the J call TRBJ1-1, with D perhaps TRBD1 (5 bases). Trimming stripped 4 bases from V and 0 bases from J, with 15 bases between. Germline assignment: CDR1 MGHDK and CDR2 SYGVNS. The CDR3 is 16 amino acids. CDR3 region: CASSGNTGALNTEAFF. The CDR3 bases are TGTGCCAGCAGTGGGAACACTGGGGCGCTGAACACTGAAGCTTTCTTT.

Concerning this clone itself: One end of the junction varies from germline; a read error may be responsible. DNA for the CDR3: TGTGCCAGCAGCTTGTGGGACGGACAGCAGTACTTC. As protein: CASSLWDGQQYF. V is TRBV5-1 and J is TRBJ2-7; the D gene could be TRBD1 or TRBD2 (5 bases each). Looked up from germline, CDR1 is SGHRS and CDR2 is YFSETQ. CDR3 size: 12 residues.

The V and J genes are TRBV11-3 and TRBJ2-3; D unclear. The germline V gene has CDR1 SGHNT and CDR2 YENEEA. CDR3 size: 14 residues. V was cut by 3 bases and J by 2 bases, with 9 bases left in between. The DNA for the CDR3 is TGTGCCAGCAGCTTTAGTGGGAACACAGATACGCAGTATTTT. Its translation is CASSFSGNTDTQYF.

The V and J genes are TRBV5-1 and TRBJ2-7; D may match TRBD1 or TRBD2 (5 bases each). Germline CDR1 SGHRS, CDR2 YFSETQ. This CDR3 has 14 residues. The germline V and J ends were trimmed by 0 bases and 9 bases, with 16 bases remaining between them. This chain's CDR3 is CASSLVTPGDGQYF. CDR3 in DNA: TGCGCCAGCAGCTTGGTAACACCCGGGGACGGGCAGTACTTC.

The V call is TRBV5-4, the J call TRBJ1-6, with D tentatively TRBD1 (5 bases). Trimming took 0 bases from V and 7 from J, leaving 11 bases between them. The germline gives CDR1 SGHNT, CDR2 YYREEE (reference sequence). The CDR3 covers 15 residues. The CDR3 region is CASSLVQGRNSPLHF. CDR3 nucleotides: TGTGCCAGCAGCTTGGTTCAGGGTAGGAATTCACCCCTCCACTTT.

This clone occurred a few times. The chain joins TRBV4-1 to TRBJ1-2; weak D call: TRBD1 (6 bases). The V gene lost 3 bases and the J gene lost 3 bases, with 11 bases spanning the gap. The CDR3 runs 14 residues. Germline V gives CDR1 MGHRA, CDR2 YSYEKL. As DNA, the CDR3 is TGCGCCAGCAGCCAGGAACAGGGCGACTATGGCTACACCTTC. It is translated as CASSQEQGDYGYTF.

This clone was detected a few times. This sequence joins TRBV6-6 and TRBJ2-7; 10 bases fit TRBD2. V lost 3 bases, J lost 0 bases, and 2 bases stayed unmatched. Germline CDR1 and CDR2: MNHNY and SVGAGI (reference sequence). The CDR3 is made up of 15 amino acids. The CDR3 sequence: CASSYPSGSSYEQYF. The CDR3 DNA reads TGTGCCAGCAGTTATCCTAGCGGGAGCTCCTACGAGCAGTACTTC.

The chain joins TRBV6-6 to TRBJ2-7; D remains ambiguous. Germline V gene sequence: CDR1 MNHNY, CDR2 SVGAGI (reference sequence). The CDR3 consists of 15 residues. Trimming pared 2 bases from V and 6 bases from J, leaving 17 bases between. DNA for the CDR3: TGTGCCAGCAGTTACATGGCTCAGCGCCGAGGCGAGCAGTACTTC. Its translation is CASSYMAQRRGEQYF.

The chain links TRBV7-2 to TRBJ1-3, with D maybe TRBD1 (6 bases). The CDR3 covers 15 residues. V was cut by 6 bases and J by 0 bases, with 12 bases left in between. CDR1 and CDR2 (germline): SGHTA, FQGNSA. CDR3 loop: CASSPRGGSGNTIYF. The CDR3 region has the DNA TGTGCCAGCAGTCCCCGAGGGGGCTCTGGAAACACCATATATTTT.

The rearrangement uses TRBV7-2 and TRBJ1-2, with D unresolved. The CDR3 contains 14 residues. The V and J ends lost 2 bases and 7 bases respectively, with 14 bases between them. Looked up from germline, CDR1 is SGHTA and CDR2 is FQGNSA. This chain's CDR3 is CASSLMRLGVGYTF. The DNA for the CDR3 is TGTGCCAGCAGCTTAATGAGGCTAGGAGTTGGCTACACCTTC.

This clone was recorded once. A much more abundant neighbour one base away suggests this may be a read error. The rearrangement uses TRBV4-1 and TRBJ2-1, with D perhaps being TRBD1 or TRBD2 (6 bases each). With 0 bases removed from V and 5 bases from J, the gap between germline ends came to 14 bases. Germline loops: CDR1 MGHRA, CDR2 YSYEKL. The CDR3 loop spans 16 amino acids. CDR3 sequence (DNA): TGCGCCAGCAGCCAAGATTGCGGGACAATCAACAATGAGCAGTTCTTC. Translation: CASSQDCGTINNEQFF.

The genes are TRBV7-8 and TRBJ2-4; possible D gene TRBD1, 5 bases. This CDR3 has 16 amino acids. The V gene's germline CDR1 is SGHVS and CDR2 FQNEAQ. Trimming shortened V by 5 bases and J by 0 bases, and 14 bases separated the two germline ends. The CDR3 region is CASSEGHLLAKNIQYF. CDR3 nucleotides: TGTGCCAGCAGCGAAGGACACCTCCTAGCCAAAAACATTCAGTACTTC.

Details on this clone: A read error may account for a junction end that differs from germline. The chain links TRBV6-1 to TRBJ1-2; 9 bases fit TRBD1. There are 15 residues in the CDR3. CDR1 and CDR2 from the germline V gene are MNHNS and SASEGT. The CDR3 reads CASCEGGQGLYGYTF. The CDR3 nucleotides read TGTGCCAGCTGTGAGGGAGGACAGGGGTTATATGGCTACACCTTC.

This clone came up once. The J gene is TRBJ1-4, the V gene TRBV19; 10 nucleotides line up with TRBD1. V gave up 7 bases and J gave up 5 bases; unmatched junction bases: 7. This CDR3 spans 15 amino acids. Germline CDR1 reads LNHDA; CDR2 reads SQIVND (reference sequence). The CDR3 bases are TGTGCCAGTACCGCCCGACAGGGGGCGAATGAAAAACTGTTTTTT. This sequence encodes CASTARQGANEKLFF.

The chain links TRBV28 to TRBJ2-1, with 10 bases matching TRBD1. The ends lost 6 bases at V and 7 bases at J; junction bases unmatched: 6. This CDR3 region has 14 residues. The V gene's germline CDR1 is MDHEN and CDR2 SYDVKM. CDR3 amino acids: CASSGTGEVNEQFF. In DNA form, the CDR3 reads TGTGCCAGCAGCGGGACAGGGGAAGTAAATGAGCAGTTCTTC.

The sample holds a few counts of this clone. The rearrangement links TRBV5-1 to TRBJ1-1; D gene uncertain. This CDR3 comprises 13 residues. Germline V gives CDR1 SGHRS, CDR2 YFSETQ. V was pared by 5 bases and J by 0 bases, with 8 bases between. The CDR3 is CASRGRLNTEAFF. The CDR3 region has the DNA TGCGCCAGCAGAGGGAGATTGAACACTGAAGCTTTCTTT.

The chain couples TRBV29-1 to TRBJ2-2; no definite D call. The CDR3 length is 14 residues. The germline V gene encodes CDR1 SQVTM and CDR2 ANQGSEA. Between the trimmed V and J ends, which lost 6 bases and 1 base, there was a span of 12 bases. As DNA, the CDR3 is TGCAGCGTGGGTGGGTTGGGGAACACCGGGGAGCTGTTTTTT. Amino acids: CSVGGLGNTGELFF.

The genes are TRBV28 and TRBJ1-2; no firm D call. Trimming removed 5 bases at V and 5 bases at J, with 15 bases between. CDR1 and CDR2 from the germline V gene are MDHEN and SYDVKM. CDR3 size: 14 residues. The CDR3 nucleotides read TGTGCCAGCAGTGAGAAGCGGTGGGGATATGGCTACACCTTC. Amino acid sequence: CASSEKRWGYGYTF.